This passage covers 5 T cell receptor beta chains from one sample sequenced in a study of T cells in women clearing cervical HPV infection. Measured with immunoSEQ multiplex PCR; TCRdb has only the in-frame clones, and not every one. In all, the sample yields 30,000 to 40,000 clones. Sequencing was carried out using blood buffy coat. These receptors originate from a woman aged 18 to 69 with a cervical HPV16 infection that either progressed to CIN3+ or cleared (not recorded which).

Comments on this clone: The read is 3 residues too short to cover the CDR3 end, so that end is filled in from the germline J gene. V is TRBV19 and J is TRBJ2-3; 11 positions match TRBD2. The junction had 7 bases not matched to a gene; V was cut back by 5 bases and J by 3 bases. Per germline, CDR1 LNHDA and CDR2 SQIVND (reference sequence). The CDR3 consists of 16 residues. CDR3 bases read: TGTGCCAGTAGTGTCTATACTAGCGGGGGAACAGATACG. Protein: CASSVYTSGGTDT. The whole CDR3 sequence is CASSVYTSGGTDTQYF.

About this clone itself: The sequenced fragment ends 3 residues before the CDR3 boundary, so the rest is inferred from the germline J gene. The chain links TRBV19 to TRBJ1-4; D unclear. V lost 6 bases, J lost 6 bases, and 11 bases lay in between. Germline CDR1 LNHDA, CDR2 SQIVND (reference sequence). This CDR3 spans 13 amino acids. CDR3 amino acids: CASRDSSDEKLFF. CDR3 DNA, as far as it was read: TGTGCCAGTAGGGACTCATCGGATGAAAAA.

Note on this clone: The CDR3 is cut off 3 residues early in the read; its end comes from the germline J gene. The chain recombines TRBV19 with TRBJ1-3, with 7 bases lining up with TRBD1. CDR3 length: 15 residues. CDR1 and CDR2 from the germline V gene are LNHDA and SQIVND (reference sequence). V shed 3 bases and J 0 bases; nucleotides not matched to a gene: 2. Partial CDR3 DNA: TGTGCCAGTAGTATCGGGACAGCCTCTGGAAACACC. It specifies CASSIGTASGNT. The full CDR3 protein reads CASSIGTASGNTIYF.

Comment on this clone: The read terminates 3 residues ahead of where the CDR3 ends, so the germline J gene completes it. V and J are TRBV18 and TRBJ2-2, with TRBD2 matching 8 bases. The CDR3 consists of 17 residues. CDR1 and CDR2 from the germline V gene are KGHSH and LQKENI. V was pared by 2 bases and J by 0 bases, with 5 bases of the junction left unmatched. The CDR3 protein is CASSPASGGTNTGELFF. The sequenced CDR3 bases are TGTGCCAGCTCACCAGCATCGGGGGGGACGAACACCGGGGAG.

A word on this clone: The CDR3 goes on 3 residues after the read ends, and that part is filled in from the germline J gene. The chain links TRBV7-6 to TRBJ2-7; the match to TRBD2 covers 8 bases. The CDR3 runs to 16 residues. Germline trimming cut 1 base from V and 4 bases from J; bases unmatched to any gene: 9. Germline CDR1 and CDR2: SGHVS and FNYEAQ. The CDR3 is CASSLDRGGLGYEQYF. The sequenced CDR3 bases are TGTGCCAGCAGCTTAGATCGGGGGGGCTTAGGTTACGAG.